Following are 20 T cell receptor beta chains from one sample sequenced in a study of blood T cells in healthy people across ages. Together with a sample-barcoded 5' primer, a J-beta primer mix was included in a second PCR lasting about 7 to 12 cycles. MiXCR, run by TCRdb on the 5' RACE reads, gives a single entry per CDR3 protein. The table records 1,500,000 or so distinct CDR3 sequences, 59% of them present only once. The source material was blood. The receptor set was obtained from a young man in good health.

The chain has TRBV15 and TRBJ2-7, with D possibly matching TRBD2 (5 bases). The last part of the DNA fits TRBJ2-5 better; the J call may be wrong. Looked up from germline, CDR1 is LNHNV and CDR2 is YYDKDF (reference sequence). The CDR3 consists of 12 residues. CDR3 amino acids: CAISLEAETQYF. CDR3 bases: TGTGCCATAAGCCTGGAGGCGGAGACCCAGTACTTC.

This clonotype was recorded once. The junction does not match germline at one end; this may be a read error. The gene calls are TRBV2 and TRBJ2-4; D may correspond to TRBD1 or TRBD2 (6 bases each). The tail of the sequence fits TRBJ2-5 better, so the J call may be wrong. This CDR3 is built from 12 residues. Germline V lookup: CDR1 SNHLY, CDR2 FYNNEI. The CDR3 here is CPSSQGLETQYF. The CDR3 coding sequence is TGTCCCAGCTCACAGGGACTAGAGACCCAGTACTTC.

The chain joins TRBV7-6 to TRBJ1-6, with TRBD1 as a possible D gene (5 bases). Trimming removed 5 bases at V and 9 bases at J, with 20 bases between. There are 16 residues in the CDR3. From germline, CDR1 is SGHVS and CDR2 FNYEAQ. As DNA, the CDR3 is TGTGCCAGCAGCGAGTGGGGACCCCTCGGAGCTTCACCCCTCCACTTT. It encodes CASSEWGPLGASPLHF. Based on the CDR3 plus reference TRBV7-6 and TRBJ1-6, the full variable domain is GAGVSQSPRYKVTKRGQDVALRCDPISGHVSLYWYRQALGQGPEFLTYFNYEAQQDKSGLPNDRFSAERPEGSISTLTIQRTEQRDSAMYRCASSEWGPLGASPLHFGNGTRLTVT.

This rearrangement joins TRBV20-1 to TRBJ2-7, with TRBD2 identical over 11 bases. Per the germline V gene, CDR1 is DFQATT and CDR2 is SNEGSKA (reference sequence). The ends lost 3 bases at V and 7 bases at J; junction bases unmatched: 5. The CDR3 has 13 residues. The CDR3 here is CSARTSGAREQYF. The CDR3 nucleotides read TGCAGTGCTAGGACTAGCGGGGCGCGAGAGCAGTACTTC.

A few counts support this clonotype. The gene calls are TRBV6-5 and TRBJ2-1; D assignment may be TRBD1 or TRBD2 (5 bases each). V was cut by 4 bases and J by 10 bases, with 11 bases left in between. The CDR3 totals 12 residues. Germline CDR1 reads MNHEY; CDR2 reads SVGAGI. Here the CDR3 DNA reads TGTGCCAGCAGTTCGGGACGGAGAGAGCAGTTCTTC. Translating it yields CASSSGRREQFF.

This clonotype was seen once. The chain uses TRBV2 and TRBJ1-4, with 8 bases lining up with TRBD1. The germline V gene has CDR1 SNHLY and CDR2 FYNNEI. After removal of 8 bases from V and 1 base from J, the junction contained 9 bases not matched to a gene. The CDR3 is 16 amino acids. The CDR3 region is CASGQGLLGTNEKLFF. The CDR3 DNA follows: TGTGCCAGCGGACAGGGTTTACTTGGAACTAATGAAAAACTGTTTTTT.

The chain has TRBV4-1 and TRBJ2-7; 9 bases fit TRBD1. CDR1 and CDR2 (germline): MGHRA, YSYEKL. The V and J ends lost 1 base and 3 bases, in that order; junction bases with no gene match: 10. This CDR3 is 17 amino acids long. CDR3 loop: CASSQGRLGQGLYEQYF. CDR3 in DNA: TGCGCCAGCAGCCAAGGGCGTCTAGGACAGGGGCTCTACGAGCAGTACTTC.

The gene calls are TRBV6-5 and TRBJ2-1, with no clear D. The J call may be mistaken, given a closer DNA end match to TRBJ2-7. Germline values: CDR1 MNHEY, CDR2 SVGAGI. This CDR3 is 13 amino acids long. The CDR3 DNA reads TGTGCCAGCAGTTACTCGGAGTTCGGGGAGCAGTACTTC. The encoded protein is CASSYSEFGEQYF.

The gene calls are TRBV12-3 or TRBV12-4 and TRBJ2-3, with TRBD2 identical over 9 bases. The CDR3 contains 14 residues. The ends lost 5 bases at V and 2 bases at J; junction bases unmatched: 2. DNA of the CDR3: TGTGCCAGCAGTGGGACTAGCAACACAGATACGCAGTATTTT. Encoded protein: CASSGTSNTDTQYF.

In its sample, this clonotype was seen once. The chain joins TRBV4-1 to TRBJ1-2, with D maybe TRBD1 (5 bases). V lost 1 base and J lost 2, with 11 bases in between. The germline V gene has CDR1 MGHRA and CDR2 YSYEKL. This CDR3 spans 15 amino acids. The DNA for the CDR3 is TGCGCCAGCAGCCAAGGGACAATCGGGAACTATGGCTACACCTTC. As protein: CASSQGTIGNYGYTF.

The J gene is TRBJ2-2, the V gene TRBV20-1; 7 bases fit TRBD2. The CDR3 loop spans 16 amino acids. After removal of 5 bases from V and 4 bases from J, the junction contained 13 bases not matched to a gene. In germline, CDR1 is DFQATT, CDR2 SNEGSKA (reference sequence). The chain's CDR3 is CSALPLAAPGTGELFF. CDR3 sequence (DNA): TGCAGTGCTTTACCTCTAGCGGCCCCGGGCACCGGGGAGCTGTTTTTT.

The J gene is TRBJ1-2, the V gene TRBV27, with D perhaps TRBD1 (5 bases). This CDR3 has 13 residues. The germline V gene encodes CDR1 MNHEY and CDR2 SMNVEV (reference sequence). The V gene lost 6 bases and the J gene lost 8 bases, with 16 bases spanning the gap. The DNA for the CDR3 is TGTGCCAGCAGCTCTTGGGGCTCAGGAGGCTACACCTTC. Translating it yields CASSSWGSGGYTF.

In this sample, this clonotype turned up a few times. The chain has TRBV27 and TRBJ2-7; 10 bases align to TRBD2. CDR1 is MNHEY and CDR2 is SMNVEV in the germline V gene (reference sequence). This CDR3 spans 14 amino acids. V lost 5 bases, J lost 4 bases, and 5 bases stayed unmatched. Written as DNA, the CDR3 is TGTGCCAGCAGTGTTATAGCGGGAGGTTACGAGCAGTACTTC. It encodes CASSVIAGGYEQYF.

V and J are TRBV20-1 and TRBJ1-5, with D possibly TRBD1 on 6 matching bases. The V end was cut by 1 base, the J end by 6 bases, with 10 bases between. Looked up from germline, CDR1 is DFQATT and CDR2 is SNEGSKA (reference sequence). The CDR3 covers 13 residues. The CDR3 sequence is CSARGTEVQPQHF. CDR3 DNA: TGCAGTGCTAGAGGGACAGAGGTTCAGCCCCAGCATTTT.

The CDR3 region is CASSFFDRDNEQFF. In DNA, the CDR3 is TGTGCCAGCAGCTTCTTTGACAGGGACAATGAGCAGTTCTTC. The chain has TRBV6-6 and TRBJ2-1, with 7 bases fitting TRBD1. The CDR3 length is 14 residues. Germline CDR1 reads MNHNY; CDR2 reads SVGAGI (reference sequence). The trim removed 6 bases at V and 5 bases at J, leaving 7 bases unmatched.

This clonotype has a handful of counts. This sequence joins TRBV5-1 and TRBJ2-7, with 7 bases fitting TRBD1. The J segment lost 3 bases and the V segment lost 5 bases, leaving 5 bases of the junction unmatched. The germline V gene encodes CDR1 SGHRS and CDR2 YFSETQ. CDR3 length: 13 residues. CDR3 loop: CASRPGTDYEQYF. Here the CDR3 DNA reads TGCGCCAGCAGGCCGGGGACAGACTACGAGCAGTACTTC.

The chain has TRBV12-3 or TRBV12-4 and TRBJ2-4; D is undetermined. The DNA end favors TRBJ2-7, so the J call may be wrong. CDR3 size: 11 residues. Here the CDR3 DNA reads TGTGCCAGTCCGACCTACTACGAGCAGTACTTC. As protein: CASPTYYEQYF.

The chain couples TRBV14 to TRBJ2-5; D is uncertain. The CDR3 extends over 13 amino acids. V was shortened by 3 bases and J by 5 bases, with 10 bases between the two germline ends. CDR1 and CDR2 from the germline V gene are SGHDN and FVKESK. CDR3 in DNA: TGTGCCAGCAGCCAGTTTCCAACGGAGACCCAGTACTTC. Translation gives CASSQFPTETQYF.

This clonotype was observed a few times. The V and J genes are TRBV10-3 and TRBJ2-7; D is tentatively TRBD1 or TRBD2 (5 bases each). Germline V lookup: CDR1 ENHRY, CDR2 SYGVKD. Trimming stripped 3 bases from V and 1 base from J, with 13 bases between. This CDR3 spans 15 amino acids. As DNA, the CDR3 is TGTGCCATCAGTGACCTCGGCAGGGAGTCCTACGAGCAGTACTTC. Translation: CAISDLGRESYEQYF.

The chain employs TRBV27 and TRBJ1-1, with 8 bases aligning to TRBD1. V lost 5 bases and J lost 0; bases outside the gene matches: 8. The CDR3 extends over 16 amino acids. Germline CDR1 and CDR2: MNHEY and SMNVEV (reference sequence). CDR3 amino acids: CASSKDREGVNTEAFF. CDR3 coding DNA: TGTGCCAGCAGTAAGGACAGGGAGGGGGTGAACACTGAAGCTTTCTTT.